The rows below give T cell receptor beta chains drawn from one sample of a study of blood T cell repertoires in COVID-19. TCRdb's table, derived via immunoSEQ multiplex PCR, lists solely in-frame clones and lacks some. The table shows around 62,000 clones, with over 75% occurring only once. Input material: peripheral blood. These receptors all stem from a human donor in a cohort sampled during active COVID-19. CDR3s include the opening cysteine and the closing phenylalanine or tryptophan. Fields, in order: clone size, D gene, J gene, V gene, CDR3 DNA, CDR3 protein. A D gene is named only where the DNA matches it firmly. Rows give clone size only sometimes, using once, few, many, or a class for an expanded clone.

-,-,TRBJ1-1,TRBV12-3/TRBV12-4,TGTGCCAGCATCAATCAGGGGATCACTGAAGCTTTCTTT,CASINQGITEAFF
-,-,TRBJ1-2,TRBV7-9,TGTGCCAGCAGCTCGTCAGGGGATTGGTACTATGGCTACACCTTC,CASSSSGDWYYGYTF
-,-,TRBJ2-7,TRBV7-2,TGTGCCAGCAGCCCCCAGTTGGACGAGCAGTACTTC,CASSPQLDEQYF
-,-,TRBJ2-7,TRBV5-6,TGTGCCAGCAGCTTACAGTTCTACGAGCAGTACTTC,CASSLQFYEQYF
-,-,TRBJ2-5,TRBV6-2/TRBV6-3,TGTGCCAGCAGCCCCAGTGGGTTATCGGGAGAGACCCAGTACTTC,CASSPSGLSGETQYF
few,-,TRBJ1-2,TRBV19,TGTGCCAGTGGCTGGTCGAGGTCGGTGGATGGCTACACCTTC,CASGWSRSVDGYTF
few,TRBD1,TRBJ2-1,TRBV4-3,TGCGCCAGCAGCCAGGCCTCATGGGGACAGGGGCTGAGTGAGCAGTTCTTC,CASSQASWGQGLSEQFF
-,-,TRBJ1-4,TRBV14,TGTGCCAGCAGCCTATGGGGTTCAGGGGATGAAAAACTGTTTTTT,CASSLWGSGDEKLFF
-,-,TRBJ2-1,TRBV13,TGTGCCAGCAGCTTGTTGGGACTCCACGTACGCAATGAGCAGTTCTTC,CASSLLGLHVRNEQFF
few,-,TRBJ2-7,TRBV4-3,TGCGCCAGCAGCTACACCCGGGGGGCGAGGGAGCAGTACTTC,CASSYTRGAREQYF
-,TRBD1,TRBJ1-2,TRBV28,TGTGCCAGCAGTTTACCCGACAGGGGGCCGAACTATGGCTACACCTTC,CASSLPDRGPNYGYTF
-,-,TRBJ2-7,TRBV27,TGTGCCAGCAGTCATAAGAGCTCCTACGAGCAGTACTTC,CASSHKSSYEQYF
-,-,TRBJ2-2,TRBV5-6,TGTGCCAGCAGCGCGGGTCAGGAGCTGTTTTTT,CASSAGQELFF
-,TRBD1,TRBJ2-7,TRBV24-1,TGTGCCACCAGTGATTTGGGCATACAGGGGGTGACATCCTACGAGCAGTACTTC,CATSDLGIQGVTSYEQYF
-,-,TRBJ2-7,TRBV7-6,TGTGCCAGCAGCTTAGACACAGCCTACGAGCAGTACTTC,CASSLDTAYEQYF
-,-,TRBJ1-1,TRBV12-3/TRBV12-4,TGTGCCAGCATGGAGGGGTGGGCTGAAGCTTTCTTT,CASMEGWAEAFF
-,-,TRBJ2-3,TRBV6-4,TGTGCCAGCAGCGCGGGACAGAGCACAGATACGCAGTATTTT,CASSAGQSTDTQYF
-,-,TRBJ1-4,TRBV2,TGTGCCAGCAGTGATAGGAGGGGCGAAAAACTGTTTTTT,CASSDRRGEKLFF
-,TRBD2,TRBJ2-3,TRBV6-1,TGTGCCAGCAGTGAATGGCAGCGGGACACAGATACGCAGTATTTT,CASSEWQRDTDTQYF
-,-,TRBJ1-1,TRBV18,TGTGCCAGCTCATCGCGGCCCAACACGAACACTGAAGCTTTCTTT,CASSSRPNTNTEAFF
-,-,TRBJ2-5,TRBV24-1,TGTGCCACCAGTGATTTGCGGGAGACCCAGTACTTC,CATSDLRETQYF
-,TRBD2,TRBJ2-1,TRBV15,TGTGCCACCAGCGCTTTCGGACTAGCGTTCTACAATGAGCAGTTCTTC,CATSAFGLAFYNEQFF
once,TRBD1,TRBJ1-1,TRBV29-1,TGCAGCGTTGCGATCAGGGGGCAGAACACTGAAGCTTTCTTT,CSVAIRGQNTEAFF
few,TRBD1,TRBJ2-1,TRBV13,TGTGCCAGCAGACAGGACAGGGTTGATGAGCAGTTCTTC,CASRQDRVDEQFF
-,-,TRBJ1-1,TRBV5-1,TGCGCCAGCAGTTCTTGGACAGAGAACACTGAAGCTTTCTTT,CASSSWTENTEAFF
-,TRBD2,TRBJ2-7,TRBV24-1,TGTGCCACCGCAGGGACTAGCAGTAACGAGCAGTACTTC,CATAGTSSNEQYF
once,-,TRBJ1-1,TRBV27,TGTGCCAGCAGTTTATTAGCAGGAGGTACGAACACTGAAGCTTTCTTT,CASSLLAGGTNTEAFF
-,TRBD1,TRBJ2-5,TRBV19,TGTGCCAGTAGTCCTACGGACAGGGAAGAGACCCAGTACTTC,CASSPTDREETQYF
-,TRBD1,TRBJ1-5,TRBV19,TGTGCCAGTAGTATAGATCAGGGGGCTAGCAATCAGCCCCAGCATTTT,CASSIDQGASNQPQHF
-,-,TRBJ1-5,TRBV30,TGTGCCTGGAGTGTACAGGTGGGGCCCCAGCATTTT,CAWSVQVGPQHF
-,TRBD1,TRBJ1-2,TRBV5-1,TGCGCCAGCAGCTGGGACAGGGGTAATGGCTACACCTTC,CASSWDRGNGYTF
-,TRBD1,TRBJ2-1,TRBV24-1,TGTGCCACCAGCGCCCCGGGACAGTGGGATGAGCAGTTCTTC,CATSAPGQWDEQFF
-,-,TRBJ2-2,TRBV5-1,TGCGCCAGTTACTCTTTTGCAGGGATCGGGGAGCTGTTTTTT,CASYSFAGIGELFF
-,-,TRBJ1-1,TRBV28,TGTGCCAGCAGTCCAGGATTCGAGAACACTGAAGCTTTCTTT,CASSPGFENTEAFF
few,-,TRBJ2-2,TRBV27,TGTGCCAGCAGTCTAGTATCGACCGAGACCGGGGAGCTGTTTTTT,CASSLVSTETGELFF
-,TRBD1,TRBJ2-7,TRBV30,TGTGCCTGGGATCCCCTACAGGGGCCTGGGTACGAGCAGTACTTC,CAWDPLQGPGYEQYF
-,-,TRBJ2-1,TRBV7-6,TGTGCCAGCAGCCCCCCCGGGACTCCTAACAATGAGCAGTTCTTC,CASSPPGTPNNEQFF
-,-,TRBJ2-5,TRBV11-2,TGTGCCAGCAGCTTAGATATCGGGTTACAAGAGACCCAGTACTTC,CASSLDIGLQETQYF
few,-,TRBJ2-7,TRBV19,TGTGCCAGTAGTACGCGGGGACCCTACGAGCAGTACTTC,CASSTRGPYEQYF
-,TRBD1,TRBJ2-5,TRBV25-1,TGTGCCAGCGGCCCGGGACAGGGATGGGAGACCCAGTACTTC,CASGPGQGWETQYF
-,TRBD2,TRBJ2-3,TRBV5-1,TGCGCCAGCAGCCGGACTAGCGGCACAGATACGCAGTATTTT,CASSRTSGTDTQYF
-,TRBD1,TRBJ1-1,TRBV3-1/TRBV3-2,TGTGCCAGCAGCCAAGATATCTGGGACAGGGGATTTACTGAAGCTTTCTTT,CASSQDIWDRGFTEAFF
-,-,TRBJ1-2,TRBV19,TGTGCCAGTAGTATTGTGACGGACTCCCTAGAGGGCTACACCTTC,CASSIVTDSLEGYTF
-,-,TRBJ2-2,TRBV6-5,TGTGCCAGCGAGGGTCTTGGGACACGAACCGGGGAGCTGTTTTTT,CASEGLGTRTGELFF
-,-,TRBJ1-2,TRBV15,TGTGCCACCAGCTCACGACTAAACCCTAACTATGGCTACACCTTC,CATSSRLNPNYGYTF
once,-,TRBJ1-2,TRBV6-5,TGTGCCAGCAGTTACCACAGGGAAGACAACTATGGCTACACCTTC,CASSYHREDNYGYTF
-,TRBD1,TRBJ1-5,TRBV15,TGTGCCACCAGCGGGACAGGCAGCAATCAGCCCCAGCATTTT,CATSGTGSNQPQHF
-,TRBD1,TRBJ2-2,TRBV27,TGTGCCAGCAGTATACAGGGGTCCACCGGGGAGCTGTTTTTT,CASSIQGSTGELFF
-,TRBD1,TRBJ1-2,TRBV4-2,TGTGCCAGCAGACCCACCGGGACAGGGGGCTCTGGCTACACCTTC,CASRPTGTGGSGYTF
-,TRBD1,TRBJ1-2,TRBV18,TGTGCCAGCTCACCTGACAGGGCGGCTAACTATGGCTACACCTTC,CASSPDRAANYGYTF
-,TRBD2,TRBJ2-7,TRBV2,TGTGCCAGCAGTCGGCTAGCGGGTAGTGAGCAGTACTTC,CASSRLAGSEQYF
few,-,TRBJ1-5,TRBV5-6,TGTGCCAGCAGCTTGTACAATCAGCCCCAGCATTTT,CASSLYNQPQHF
once,-,TRBJ2-7,TRBV7-9,TGTGCCAGCAGCTTAGCTGCCAGCTACGAGCAGTACTTC,CASSLAASYEQYF
-,TRBD1,TRBJ1-5,TRBV6-2/TRBV6-3,TGTGCCAGCAGTTACCTTATGGGGACAGGGGGTGAGCAGCCCCAGCATTTT,CASSYLMGTGGEQPQHF
-,-,TRBJ1-3,TRBV5-5,TGTGCCAGCAGCTTGGCGGGGGTCGACAACTCTGGAAACACCATATATTTT,CASSLAGVDNSGNTIYF